A single sample is the source of the 29 T cell receptor beta chains below, sequenced in a study of CD8 T cells in ankylosing spondylitis. TCRdb itself ran the 5' RACE reads through MiXCR, one entry per CDR3 protein. The table includes approximately 350,000 distinct CDR3 sequences, under 15% detected once. The sequencing input was blood, either unsorted or a sorted T cell fraction (not recorded which). The source is a male donor with ankylosing spondylitis or in good health (not recorded which).

The chain joins TRBV19 to TRBJ2-1; the D is unclear. The CDR3 contains 11 residues. V lost 7 bases and J 4 bases, leaving 5 bases between the germline ends. Germline V lookup: CDR1 LNHDA, CDR2 SQIVND (reference sequence). CDR3 nucleotide sequence: TGTGCCAGTACAAATTACAATGAGCAGTTCTTC. Translation: CASTNYNEQFF.

This clonotype was seen more than once but under ten times. This sequence joins TRBV4-2 and TRBJ2-5, with D possibly being TRBD1 or TRBD2 (5 bases each). Between the trimmed V and J ends, which lost 1 base and 5 bases, there was a span of 17 bases. This CDR3 comprises 16 residues. CDR1 is LGHNA, CDR2 YNFKEQ, per germline. CDR3: CASSQVAFDEGETQYF. DNA for the CDR3: TGTGCCAGCAGCCAAGTAGCGTTTGATGAGGGGGAGACCCAGTACTTC.

This clonotype was observed a handful of times. V and J are TRBV12-3 or TRBV12-4 and TRBJ2-5; 7 nucleotides match TRBD1. The CDR3 loop spans 15 amino acids. The V gene end was trimmed by 5 bases and the J gene end by 5 bases; junction bases not matched to a gene: 11. In DNA form, the CDR3 reads TGTGCCAGCAGTGCACTACAGGGGCGACGGGAGACCCAGTACTTC. Translating gives CASSALQGRRETQYF.

The chain recombines TRBV6-1 with TRBJ1-2; D may be TRBD1 (5 bases). CDR3 length equals 12 residues. From germline, CDR1 is MNHNS and CDR2 SASEGT. Deletions cut 6 bases from V and 8 bases from J, with 13 bases between. This CDR3 reads CASRETARGYTF. CDR3 DNA sequence: TGTGCCAGCAGGGAGACAGCTCGGGGCTACACCTTC.

V usage is TRBV12-3 or TRBV12-4 and J usage is TRBJ2-3; D is possibly TRBD2 (6 bases). The ends were cut back, 6 bases at V and 2 bases at J, with 15 bases in the middle. This CDR3 spans 15 amino acids. This chain's CDR3 is CASREHGGFTDTQYF. In DNA form, the CDR3 reads TGTGCCAGCAGAGAACACGGGGGATTCACAGATACGCAGTATTTT.

This chain joins TRBV7-2 and TRBJ2-7; 10 bases are shared with TRBD1. The CDR3 is made up of 14 amino acids. Looked up from germline, CDR1 is SGHTA and CDR2 is FQGNSA. The junction had 7 bases not matched to a gene; V was cut back by 5 bases and J by 6 bases. This CDR3 is CASSRRQGASEQYF. The CDR3, as DNA: TGTGCCAGCAGCCGACGACAGGGGGCGTCCGAGCAGTACTTC.

There are many counts of this clonotype. The genes are TRBV2 and TRBJ2-7, with D uncertain. The CDR3 is 13 residues long. V dropped 1 base and J dropped 6 bases, with 10 bases sitting between them. Germline lookup yields CDR1 SNHLY and CDR2 FYNNEI. The CDR3 sequence is CASSEEGFGEQYF. The CDR3 DNA reads TGTGCCAGCAGTGAAGAGGGATTCGGCGAGCAGTACTTC. The whole variable domain, filled in from reference TRBV2 and TRBJ2-7, reads EPEVTQTPSHQVTQMGQEVILRCVPISNHLYFYWYRQILGQKVEFLVSFYNNEISEKSEIFDDQFSVERPDGSNFTLKIRSTKLEDSAMYFCASSEEGFGEQYFGPGTRLTVT.

This clonotype has just a few counts. V and J are TRBV7-6 and TRBJ2-7, with 7 bases fitting TRBD1. V lost 3 bases, J lost 3 bases, and 8 bases stayed unmatched. In germline, CDR1 is SGHVS, CDR2 FNYEAQ. The CDR3 is 15 residues long. The CDR3 region is CASSFQTGQFYEQYF. CDR3 sequence (DNA): TGTGCCAGCAGCTTCCAAACGGGACAGTTCTACGAGCAGTACTTC.

Concerning this clonotype itself: Because the CDR3 is missing its conserved closing phenylalanine or tryptophan, this is likely a read error. The chain uses TRBV28 and TRBJ2-7; D might be TRBD2 (5 bases). CDR1 is MDHEN and CDR2 is SYDVKM in the germline V gene. Trimming shortened V by 1 base and J by 6 bases, and 13 bases separated the two germline ends. The CDR3 loop spans 14 amino acids. The CDR3 sequence: CASSLSGVEGEQYS. The CDR3 region has the DNA TGTGCCAGCAGTTTATCCGGGGTCGAGGGCGAGCAGTACTCC.

The CDR3 protein is CASSYGGFATYEQYF. CDR3 bases: TGTGCCAGCAGTTACGGGGGTTTCGCGACCTACGAGCAGTACTTC. This rearrangement joins TRBV6-2 or TRBV6-3 to TRBJ2-7; either TRBD1 or TRBD2 may fit D (5 bases each). Germline lookup yields CDR1 MNHEY and CDR2 SVGEGT. Deletions cut 2 bases from V and 2 bases from J, with 13 bases between. The CDR3 contains 15 residues.

The V and J genes are TRBV30 and TRBJ2-1, with D unresolved. The CDR3 sequence is 12 residues long. V was pared by 5 bases and J by 7 bases, with 12 bases between. Germline assignment: CDR1 GTSNPN and CDR2 SVGIG (reference sequence). The CDR3 sequence: CAWASGSNEQFF. The CDR3 DNA sequence: TGTGCCTGGGCCTCGGGCTCGAATGAGCAGTTCTTC.

There are many counts of this clonotype. This chain uses TRBV5-1 with TRBJ1-5; weak D call: TRBD1 (5 bases). Germline CDR1 SGHRS, CDR2 YFSETQ. V was shortened by 4 bases and J by 0 bases, with 14 bases between the two germline ends. The length of the CDR3 is 16 residues. CDR3 bases: TGCGCCAGCAGCCTAGGGGAAGGGAATAGCAATCAGCCCCAGCATTTT. Translating it yields CASSLGEGNSNQPQHF.

The sample holds a few counts of this clonotype. Because it lacks the conserved phenylalanine or tryptophan at the end, this CDR3 is likely a read error. This sequence joins TRBV12-3 or TRBV12-4 and TRBJ1-5, with a tentative D call TRBD1 (5 bases). Trimming cost V 3 bases and J 7 bases, with 16 bases left between them. The CDR3 contains 15 residues. The CDR3 DNA reads TGTGCCAGCAGTTTGGAAGGGAGTGGGGCACAGCCCCAGCATTAT. Its protein is CASSLEGSGAQPQHY.

The table lists this clonotype with many counts. The V call is TRBV10-3, the J call TRBJ1-6, with a tentative D call TRBD1 (6 bases). This CDR3 spans 14 amino acids. Germline-derived CDR1 and CDR2 are ENHRY and SYGVKD. Between the trimmed V and J ends, which lost 3 bases and 7 bases, there was a span of 10 bases. CDR3 amino acids: CAISETGTNSPLHF. In DNA form, the CDR3 reads TGTGCCATCAGTGAAACAGGGACGAATTCACCCCTCCACTTT.

This clonotype was counted between two and nine times. V is TRBV5-5 and J is TRBJ2-3; either TRBD1 or TRBD2 may fit D (5 bases each). CDR3 length equals 14 residues. Germline V gene sequence: CDR1 SGHKS, CDR2 YYEKEE (reference sequence). V lost 3 bases to trimming and J lost 5 bases, with 13 bases between them. The CDR3 loop is CASSSGTPGDTQYF. CDR3 DNA: TGTGCCAGCAGCTCCGGGACCCCAGGAGATACGCAGTATTTT.

J is TRBJ2-7 and V is TRBV2, with 8 bases lining up with TRBD1. CDR1 and CDR2 from the germline V gene are SNHLY and FYNNEI. V dropped 4 bases and J dropped 1; count of bases not matched to a gene: 12. This CDR3 region has 17 residues. CDR3 in DNA: TGTGCCAGCAGTGTCGCAGGGGGCGTTCGATTGTCCTACGAGCAGTACTTC. Its protein is CASSVAGGVRLSYEQYF.

J is TRBJ2-1 and V is TRBV20-1; weak D call: TRBD2 (5 bases). Trimming took 2 bases from V and 6 from J, leaving 8 bases between them. Germline V gene data show CDR1 as DFQATT and CDR2 as SNEGSKA (reference sequence). This CDR3 comprises 12 residues. The CDR3 DNA reads as TGCAGTGCTAGAAACGGGGTCAATGAGCAGTTCTTC. Translated, it gives CSARNGVNEQFF.

This clonotype appeared a few times. This chain connects TRBV28 to TRBJ2-2, with TRBD1 as a possible D gene (7 bases). The CDR3 covers 15 residues. Germline V lookup: CDR1 MDHEN, CDR2 SYDVKM. Trimming took 5 bases from V and 6 from J, leaving 16 bases between them. The CDR3 coding sequence is TGTGCCAGCAGTAAAGACCAGGGGGGTCCCGGGGAGCTGTTTTTT. Protein sequence: CASSKDQGGPGELFF.

This clonotype was seen a single time. The gene calls are TRBV9 and TRBJ2-1; D gene ambiguous. CDR1 SGDLS and CDR2 YYNGEE come from the germline V gene. This CDR3 comprises 12 residues. Trimming cost V 0 bases and J 6 bases, with 4 bases left between them. CDR3 DNA sequence: TGTGCCAGCAGCGTAGGTCTCAATGAGCAGTTCTTC. Translation: CASSVGLNEQFF.

The V and J genes are TRBV20-1 and TRBJ2-3; D perhaps matches TRBD2 (6 bases). This CDR3 has 16 amino acids. Germline V gene lookup returns CDR1 DFQATT and CDR2 SNEGSKA (reference sequence). V lost 0 bases, J lost 3 bases, and 16 bases lay in between. Here the CDR3 DNA reads TGCAGTGCTAGAGATGGAAAAAGGACTATTACAGATACGCAGTATTTT. Amino acids: CSARDGKRTITDTQYF.

This clonotype was counted ten times or more. V usage is TRBV29-1 and J usage is TRBJ2-1; 12 bases fit TRBD1. Germline CDR1 and CDR2: SQVTM and ANQGSEA. This CDR3 has 14 amino acids. V lost 8 bases to trimming and J lost 8 bases; unmatched junction nucleotides: 10. In nucleotides, the CDR3 is TGCAGCCTCACGGGGGACAGGGGGCAGGATGAGCAGTTCTTC. Its translation: CSLTGDRGQDEQFF.

In its sample, this clonotype was seen many times. The chain combines TRBV28 with TRBJ2-3; 8 bases map to TRBD2. V shed 3 bases, J shed 2 bases, and the junction held 4 bases outside the gene matches. This CDR3 region has 15 residues. Germline V gene data show CDR1 as MDHEN and CDR2 as SYDVKM. The CDR3, as DNA: TGTGCCAGCAGTTTCGGCGGGGGGTACACAGATACGCAGTATTTT. Its protein is CASSFGGGYTDTQYF.

The chain couples TRBV20-1 to TRBJ2-1; D not resolved. CDR1 and CDR2 from the germline V gene are DFQATT and SNEGSKA (reference sequence). CDR3 length equals 14 residues. Trimming cost V 6 bases and J 0 bases, with 12 bases left between them. DNA for the CDR3: TGCAGTGCCCCTCGCGAGAGCTCCTACAATGAGCAGTTCTTC. Amino acid sequence: CSAPRESSYNEQFF.

This clonotype was seen a few times. The junction and the germline gene differ at one end; a read error may be behind it. The CDR3 DNA follows: TGCGCCAGCACCTTGAAGCAGGGGAACACTGAAGCTTTCTTT. It translates to CASTLKQGNTEAFF. The gene calls are TRBV5-1 and TRBJ1-1; perhaps TRBD1 as D (5 bases). Germline loops: CDR1 SGHRS, CDR2 YFSETQ. This CDR3 spans 14 amino acids.

V usage is TRBV7-9 and J usage is TRBJ2-7, with 10 positions matching TRBD1. V lost 1 base, J lost 12 bases, and 6 bases stayed unmatched. The V gene's germline CDR1 is SEHNR and CDR2 FQNEAQ (reference sequence). This CDR3 spans 13 amino acids. Written as DNA, the CDR3 is TGTGCCAGCAGCTTAGGGACAGGGGGGGCGCGGTACTTC. It translates to CASSLGTGGARYF.

The rearrangement uses TRBV27 and TRBJ1-2; D unresolved. This CDR3 is built from 13 residues. Trimming took off 2 bases at V and 4 bases at J, with 8 bases between the two ends. In germline, CDR1 is MNHEY, CDR2 SMNVEV (reference sequence). CDR3: CASSLERSYGYTF. CDR3 DNA sequence: TGTGCCAGCAGTTTAGAACGGAGCTATGGCTACACCTTC.

This clonotype was observed a few times. The chain links TRBV10-1 to TRBJ2-1; 7 bases are a match to TRBD2. The CDR3 consists of 14 residues. V dropped 2 bases and J dropped 4; count of bases not matched to a gene: 2. Germline V CDR1 and CDR2: WNHNN, SYGVQD (reference sequence). The CDR3 DNA is TGCGCCAGCAGTGAGGAGGGACTATACAATGAGCAGTTCTTC. Protein product: CASSEEGLYNEQFF.

This clonotype has more than one count but fewer than ten. V and J are TRBV28 and TRBJ1-2, with a possible D match to TRBD1 (6 bases). Germline V gene sequence: CDR1 MDHEN, CDR2 SYDVKM. The length of the CDR3 is 17 residues. Trimming took 4 bases from V and 4 from J, leaving 22 bases between them. The CDR3 spells CASSSHGPGEGFYGYTF. The CDR3 nucleotides are TGTGCCAGCAGTTCCCACGGCCCAGGGGAAGGCTTCTATGGCTACACCTTC.

The rearrangement joins TRBV29-1 to TRBJ2-2; 7 bases match TRBD2. J was trimmed by 0 bases and V by 8 bases; bases with no gene match: 3. The CDR3 runs 13 residues. From germline, CDR1 is SQVTM and CDR2 ANQGSEA. The CDR3: CSTSGTNTGELFF. Here the CDR3 DNA reads TGCAGCACCAGCGGGACGAACACCGGGGAGCTGTTTTTT.